This T cell receptor (beta chain) was retrieved from a study of shared clonotypes between healthy human individuals. The overall study: The donors, two women and a few men, were aged 18 to 49.

The CDR3 contains 16 residues. Trimming took 1 base from V and 3 from J; bases not matched to a gene: 6. Germline V lookup: CDR1 LNHDA, CDR2 SQIVND (reference sequence). The repertoire was sequenced with immunoSEQ multiplex PCR; TCRdb's copy has only in-frame clones and lacks some. The table has about 700,000 clones, roughly 70% seen once. V usage is TRBV19 and J usage is TRBJ2-1; the match to TRBD2 covers 7 bases. The clonotype comes from a woman in her thirties in good health. Input material: memory CD4+ T cells sorted from blood. Subset in this sample: CD45RA-negative fraction. The CDR3 DNA follows: TGTGCCAGTAGTATAGTAGAGCGGGGCGACTACAATGAGCAGTTCTTC. It yields the protein CASSIVERGDYNEQFF.